This T cell receptor beta chain emerged from a study of blood T cells in healthy people across ages. A second PCR of about 6 to 12 cycles used a sample-barcoded 5' primer and a J-beta primer mix. Using its own MiXCR run on the 5' RACE reads, TCRdb lists one record per CDR3 protein. The profile covers around 1,000,000 distinct CDR3 sequences, with approximately 25% appearing a single time and 0.65% to 0.95% taken by the ten largest. Per germline, CDR1 MNHEY and CDR2 SVGEGT. After removal of 2 bases from V and 5 bases from J, the junction contained 11 bases not matched to a gene. The CDR3 spans 16 residues. This same sample was also part of a study on T cells of mothers and their children.

The chain has TRBV6-2 or TRBV6-3 and TRBJ2-5; 7 bases match TRBD1. The sequence came from a girl under 10 years old in good health. Material for sequencing was blood. The CDR3 coding sequence is TGTGCCAGCAGTTACACACCTGCTACAGGGGCTGAGACCCAGTACTTC. Amino acid sequence: CASSYTPATGAETQYF.